The 9 T cell receptor beta chains given below trace back to one sample, sequenced in a study of siplizumab effects on memory and regulatory T cells. Using immunoSEQ multiplex PCR, the repertoire was profiled, and TCRdb retains in-frame clones only, with some absent. Altogether about 100,000 clones are present, 92% being singletons, with the ten largest covering more than 10%. The sequencing sample was made of non-Treg CD4+ T cells sorted from blood. Receptors originate from a human donor in good health.

This rearrangement joins TRBV20-1 to TRBJ2-3; D unclear. V was clipped by 7 bases and J by 2 bases, with 7 bases between them. This CDR3 is built from 11 residues. Germline CDR1 reads DFQATT; CDR2 reads SNEGSKA (reference sequence). The CDR3 sequence is CSVDTTDTQYF. DNA for the CDR3: TGCAGTGTAGACACCACAGATACGCAGTATTTT.

This rearrangement joins TRBV7-8 to TRBJ1-5; D is possibly TRBD1 (5 bases). In germline, CDR1 is SGHVS, CDR2 FQNEAQ. The V end lost 4 bases, the J end lost 0 bases, and 16 bases lay between the germline ends. This CDR3 contains 17 residues. In DNA, the CDR3 is TGTGCCAGCAGCTCCCGGCCGCAGGGATATAGCAATCAGCCCCAGCATTTT. This translates into CASSSRPQGYSNQPQHF. The variable domain in full, completed from reference TRBV7-8 and TRBJ1-5, reads GAGVSQSPRYKVAKRGQDVALRCDPISGHVSLFWYQQALGQGPEFLTYFQNEAQLDKSGLPSDRFFAERPEGSVSTLKIQRTQQEDSAVYLCASSSRPQGYSNQPQHFGDGTRLSIL.

The gene calls are TRBV12-5 and TRBJ1-1; tentatively, D is TRBD1 (5 bases). The V end was cut by 7 bases, the J end by 6 bases, with 18 bases between. Germline V gene data show CDR1 as LGHNT and CDR2 as FRNRAP. There are 14 residues in the CDR3. The DNA of the CDR3 is TGTGCTAGTGTCCTGAGTGGGGGAGGGTCTGAAGCTTTCTTT. Amino acids: CASVLSGGGSEAFF.

A remark on this clone: This sample also contains other DNA sequences that code for the same CDR3. The J gene is TRBJ2-7, the V gene TRBV6-5, with D perhaps given as TRBD1 or TRBD2 (5 bases each). CDR3 length: 15 residues. Germline CDR1 MNHEY, CDR2 SVGAGI. V was trimmed by 0 bases and J by 0 bases, leaving 9 bases between them. The CDR3 sequence: CASSYSAGSSYEQYF. For the CDR3, the DNA is TGTGCCAGCAGTTACTCGGCAGGGAGCTCCTACGAGCAGTACTTC.

The chain recombines TRBV29-1 with TRBJ1-3, with TRBD1 matching 7 bases. This CDR3 comprises 15 residues. Losses at the gene ends were 5 bases for V and 7 bases for J; bases not matched to a gene: 14. Germline assignment: CDR1 SQVTM and CDR2 ANQGSEA. CDR3 protein: CSVLGDRGGANTIYF. The CDR3, as DNA: TGCAGCGTTCTAGGCGATAGAGGGGGCGCGAACACCATATATTTT.

This clone occurred once. The chain uses TRBV5-1 and TRBJ2-5; 15 bases align to TRBD2. Germline V gives CDR1 SGHRS, CDR2 YFSETQ. The V segment lost 0 bases and the J segment 4 bases; nucleotides outside the gene matches: 4. The CDR3 spans 17 residues. The chain's CDR3 is CASSLVTGLAGGETQYF. The CDR3, as DNA: TGCGCCAGCAGCTTGGTAACGGGACTAGCGGGAGGAGAGACCCAGTACTTC. The whole variable domain, remainder taken from reference TRBV5-1 and TRBJ2-5, is KAGVTQTPRYLIKTRGQQVTLSCSPISGHRSVSWYQQTPGQGLQFLFEYFSETQRNKGNFPGRFSGRQFSNSRSEMNVSTLELGDSALYLCASSLVTGLAGGETQYFGPGTRLLVL.

The chain recombines TRBV30 with TRBJ2-2; no clear D gene. Germline assignment: CDR1 GTSNPN and CDR2 SVGIG (reference sequence). The CDR3 extends over 13 amino acids. Deletions cut 3 bases from V and 5 bases from J, with 10 bases between. This CDR3 is CAWRVPVTGELFF. The CDR3 DNA reads as TGTGCCTGGAGGGTCCCCGTGACCGGGGAGCTGTTTTTT.

With respect to this clone: Other DNA sequences in the sample encode the same CDR3. The chain has TRBV12-5 and TRBJ2-1, with 11 bases fitting TRBD2. Germline CDR1 is LGHNT and CDR2 is FRNRAP. V was clipped by 9 bases and J by 3 bases; unmatched bases: 1. This CDR3 is built from 13 residues. The CDR3 coding sequence is TGTGCTAGCGGGACTAGCGGCTACAATGAGCAGTTCTTC. Its translation is CASGTSGYNEQFF.

This rearrangement joins TRBV7-9 to TRBJ2-2; D gene ambiguous. Per the germline V gene, CDR1 is SEHNR and CDR2 is FQNEAQ (reference sequence). Trimming took 6 bases from V and 4 from J, leaving 9 bases between them. CDR3 length equals 13 residues. Here the CDR3 DNA reads TGTGCCAGCAGTCTCCCGGGCACCGGGGAGCTGTTTTTT. It is translated as CASSLPGTGELFF.